The rows below give T cell receptor beta chains drawn from one sample of a study of blood T cell repertoires in COVID-19. Using immunoSEQ multiplex PCR, the repertoire was profiled, and TCRdb retains in-frame clones only, with some absent. The sample contains approximately 150,000 clones, about 85% of which appear only once. The source material was peripheral blood. Source of these receptors: an older woman with active or convalescent COVID-19. The CDR3 runs from the conserved cysteine through the conserved F or W. A D gene is named only where the DNA matches it firmly. Clone size is given for some rows only: seen once, a few or many times, or a class if the clone is expanded.

cdr3_nt: TGTGCCAGCAGCTTAGTGGGGGCGGGGGATAGCAATCAGCCCCAGCATTTT
cdr3_aa: CASSLVGAGDSNQPQHF
v_call: TRBV11-2
clone_size: NA
d_call: NA
j_call: TRBJ1-5

cdr3_nt: TGCGCCAGCAGCCAAGACCCGGTGGGTAGCCGAGCCTACAATGAGCAGTTCTTC
cdr3_aa: CASSQDPVGSRAYNEQFF
v_call: TRBV4-3
clone_size: NA
d_call: NA
j_call: TRBJ2-1

cdr3_nt: TGTGCCAGCAGCTCGAGCGGGGGGGCCACAGATACGCAGTATTTT
cdr3_aa: CASSSSGGATDTQYF
v_call: TRBV6-2/TRBV6-3
clone_size: NA
d_call: TRBD2
j_call: TRBJ2-3

cdr3_nt: TGTGCCAGTAGTATAAGCTTGCGGCCGAACACTGAAGCTTTCTTT
cdr3_aa: CASSISLRPNTEAFF
v_call: TRBV19
clone_size: NA
d_call: NA
j_call: TRBJ1-1

cdr3_nt: TGCGCCAGCAGTGTGGGGCCCCGCACAGGGGGCGGCACTGAAGCTTTCTTT
cdr3_aa: CASSVGPRTGGGTEAFF
v_call: TRBV10-2
clone_size: NA
d_call: TRBD1
j_call: TRBJ1-1

cdr3_nt: TGTGCCAGCAGCTACGACAAAAACTATGGCTACACCTTC
cdr3_aa: CASSYDKNYGYTF
v_call: TRBV7-2
clone_size: NA
d_call: NA
j_call: TRBJ1-2

cdr3_nt: TGCGCCAGCAGCTTGGGAGGGTCTGACACTGAAGCTTTCTTT
cdr3_aa: CASSLGGSDTEAFF
v_call: TRBV5-1
clone_size: NA
d_call: NA
j_call: TRBJ1-1

cdr3_nt: TGTGCCATCAGTGGGGGGACTAGCGGGGGAGATACGCAGTATTTT
cdr3_aa: CAISGGTSGGDTQYF
v_call: TRBV10-3
clone_size: once
d_call: TRBD2
j_call: TRBJ2-3

cdr3_nt: TGTGCCAGCAGCCCGGGACTGATCCAAGAGACCCAGTACTTC
cdr3_aa: CASSPGLIQETQYF
v_call: TRBV2
clone_size: NA
d_call: NA
j_call: TRBJ2-5

cdr3_nt: TGTGCCAGCAGCAAAACGGAGACAGGGGACACTGAAGCTTTCTTT
cdr3_aa: CASSKTETGDTEAFF
v_call: TRBV7-2
clone_size: NA
d_call: TRBD1
j_call: TRBJ1-1

cdr3_nt: TGTGCCAGCAGTGCCGGGATCTACGAGCAGTACTTC
cdr3_aa: CASSAGIYEQYF
v_call: TRBV6-2/TRBV6-3
clone_size: few
d_call: NA
j_call: TRBJ2-7

cdr3_nt: TGTGCCAGCAGCTCTCAACCGGGACTCGCCACTACAGATACGCAGTATTTT
cdr3_aa: CASSSQPGLATTDTQYF
v_call: TRBV7-2
clone_size: NA
d_call: NA
j_call: TRBJ2-3

cdr3_nt: TGTGCCAGCAGTGGGAATAGCGGGGCCCACACAGATACGCAGTATTTT
cdr3_aa: CASSGNSGAHTDTQYF
v_call: TRBV2
clone_size: NA
d_call: TRBD2
j_call: TRBJ2-3

cdr3_nt: TGTGCCAGCAACGCCCTACAGGGGAACACTGAAGCTTTCTTT
cdr3_aa: CASNALQGNTEAFF
v_call: TRBV5-5
clone_size: NA
d_call: NA
j_call: TRBJ1-1

cdr3_nt: TGTGCCAGAAGCTTGGCTGGGGGCGACTCTGGAAACACCATATATTTT
cdr3_aa: CARSLAGGDSGNTIYF
v_call: TRBV5-3
clone_size: NA
d_call: NA
j_call: TRBJ1-3

cdr3_nt: TGTGCCAGCAGTTACCCCCATCGAGCGACAGGAGTCTCCTACGAGCAGTACTTC
cdr3_aa: CASSYPHRATGVSYEQYF
v_call: TRBV6-2/TRBV6-3
clone_size: NA
d_call: NA
j_call: TRBJ2-7

cdr3_nt: TGTGCCACCCAGGGTGGCAGGGTAAATAATTCACCCCTCCACTTT
cdr3_aa: CATQGGRVNNSPLHF
v_call: TRBV24-1
clone_size: NA
d_call: NA
j_call: TRBJ1-6

cdr3_nt: TGTGCCAGCAGCTTAACAGACTCTGGAAACACCATATATTTT
cdr3_aa: CASSLTDSGNTIYF
v_call: TRBV13
clone_size: NA
d_call: NA
j_call: TRBJ1-3

cdr3_nt: TGTGCCAGCAGCCGGACAGGGGGCGCCTATGGCTACACCTTC
cdr3_aa: CASSRTGGAYGYTF
v_call: TRBV14
clone_size: NA
d_call: TRBD1
j_call: TRBJ1-2